Each of the 22 T cell receptor beta chains below was sequenced from the same sample in a study of T-cell memory formation after mild COVID-19. TCRdb fed the 5' RACE reads into MiXCR, producing one record per CDR3 protein. The sample shows under 650,000 distinct CDR3 sequences, under 20% of them seen only once. The specimen was PBMCs or a T cell subset sorted from them (not recorded which). Source of these receptors: an adult woman who had mild COVID-19 (a few samples of this study predate the infection). Cell type and time point are not known.

The sample holds many counts of this clonotype. This chain links TRBV5-1 with TRBJ2-7, with TRBD1 matching over 7 bases. This CDR3 comprises 14 residues. V was clipped by 3 bases and J by 6 bases; unmatched bases: 9. Germline V gene sequence: CDR1 SGHRS, CDR2 YFSETQ. The DNA for the CDR3 is TGCGCCAGCAGCTCAGAGGGATGGACAGGCGAGCAGTACTTC. Residues: CASSSEGWTGEQYF.

This clonotype turned up a few times. The CDR3 coding sequence is TGTGCCAGTAGTTACACTAGCGGGAGAGCCTACGAGCAGTACTTC. This translates into CASSYTSGRAYEQYF. The chain combines TRBV19 with TRBJ2-7, with 11 bases lining up with TRBD2. This CDR3 region has 15 residues. The V segment lost 5 bases and the J segment 2 bases; nucleotides outside the gene matches: 5. From germline, CDR1 is LNHDA and CDR2 SQIVND (reference sequence).

Ten or more counts support this clonotype. The J gene is TRBJ2-1, the V gene TRBV7-2; perhaps TRBD1 as D (5 bases). V dropped 3 bases and J dropped 8 bases, with 14 bases sitting between them. The CDR3 sequence is 14 residues long. Germline assignment: CDR1 SGHTA and CDR2 FQGNSA. Here the CDR3 DNA reads TGTGCCAGCAGCTTGAGGACAAATAGGCATGAGCAGTTCTTC. Protein: CASSLRTNRHEQFF.

The chain links TRBV5-1 to TRBJ2-3; D is perhaps TRBD1 or TRBD2 (5 bases each). Germline lookup yields CDR1 SGHRS and CDR2 YFSETQ. The CDR3 is 16 residues long. V gave up 4 bases and J gave up 3 bases, with 18 bases separating them. For the CDR3, the DNA is TGCGCCAGCAGCCCCCGAGGGGCCGGGTCGACAGATACGCAGTATTTT. This codes for CASSPRGAGSTDTQYF.

The rearrangement links TRBV19 to TRBJ1-5; weak D call: TRBD1 (5 bases). Germline V gene data show CDR1 as LNHDA and CDR2 as SQIVND (reference sequence). The CDR3 consists of 13 residues. V was cut by 11 bases and J by 7 bases, with 18 bases left in between. The CDR3 protein is CASGGLAGQPQHF. As DNA, the CDR3 is TGTGCCTCGGGGGGGTTAGCGGGACAGCCCCAGCATTTT.

This clonotype was recorded many times. V usage is TRBV27 and J usage is TRBJ2-1; 7 positions agree with TRBD2. The CDR3 consists of 15 residues. The germline V gene has CDR1 MNHEY and CDR2 SMNVEV (reference sequence). Trimming took 5 bases from V and 6 from J; bases not matched to a gene: 10. CDR3 in amino acids: CASSPQGLVSNEQFF. CDR3 DNA sequence: TGTGCCAGCAGTCCCCAAGGACTAGTTAGCAATGAGCAGTTCTTC.

CDR3 nucleotide sequence: TGCGCCAGCAGCTTGGAACAGGGGGCCCATGAGCAGTTCTTC. The encoded protein is CASSLEQGAHEQFF. V is TRBV5-1 and J is TRBJ2-1; 9 bases are a match to TRBD1. This CDR3 comprises 14 residues. Germline V gives CDR1 SGHRS, CDR2 YFSETQ. V lost 0 bases to trimming and J lost 8 bases; unmatched junction nucleotides: 3.

This clonotype appeared many times. The CDR3 reads CASSHNRDTGELFF. As DNA, the CDR3 is TGTGCCAGCAGCCACAACAGGGACACCGGGGAGCTGTTTTTT. This sequence joins TRBV12-3 or TRBV12-4 and TRBJ2-2; D may be TRBD1 (6 bases). The V gene lost 6 bases and the J gene lost 3 bases, with 11 bases spanning the gap. The CDR3 consists of 14 residues.

The rearrangement uses TRBV29-1 and TRBJ2-7; TRBD1 aligns across 11 bases. The CDR3 sequence is 13 residues long. Germline V gene lookup returns CDR1 SQVTM and CDR2 ANQGSEA. V was clipped by 4 bases and J by 5 bases; unmatched bases: 4. As DNA, the CDR3 is TGCAGCGTTGGGACAGGGGGCATGAACGAGCAGTACTTC. Translation: CSVGTGGMNEQYF.

Only a few counts were recorded for this clonotype. The V gene is TRBV6-5, the J gene TRBJ2-5; D assignment may be TRBD1 or TRBD2 (5 bases each). From germline, CDR1 is MNHEY and CDR2 SVGAGI. Trimming stripped 4 bases from V and 7 bases from J, with 13 bases between. This CDR3 is built from 13 residues. The CDR3 is CASSFGTAGTQYF. Written as DNA, the CDR3 is TGTGCCAGCAGTTTCGGGACCGCGGGGACCCAGTACTTC.

This chain links TRBV2 with TRBJ1-5; a weak D match, TRBD1 (5 bases). Germline loops: CDR1 SNHLY, CDR2 FYNNEI. This CDR3 is built from 15 residues. V dropped 6 bases and J dropped 0 bases, with 12 bases sitting between them. The CDR3 DNA reads as TGTGCCAGCAGCCCCCGACAGATTAGCAATCAGCCCCAGCATTTT. Its protein is CASSPRQISNQPQHF.

This clonotype showed up just a few times. The chain recombines TRBV5-1 with TRBJ2-1; TRBD1 agrees at 8 bases. CDR1 and CDR2 (germline): SGHRS, YFSETQ. Losses at the gene ends were 6 bases for V and 6 bases for J; bases not matched to a gene: 5. This CDR3 has 13 residues. The CDR3 bases are TGCGCCAGCAACGATGGACAGGGCAATGAGCAGTTCTTC. It is translated as CASNDGQGNEQFF.

There are a few counts of this clonotype. V is TRBV15 and J is TRBJ2-1; 12 bases match TRBD2. Looked up from germline, CDR1 is LNHNV and CDR2 is YYDKDF (reference sequence). V lost 8 bases and J lost 8; bases outside the gene matches: 10. This CDR3 region has 15 residues. Here the CDR3 DNA reads TGTGCCACCCGGATCCTAGCGGGAGGGCCTTATGAGCAGTTCTTC. This encodes CATRILAGGPYEQFF.

The chain carries TRBV11-3 and TRBJ1-1; possibly TRBD1 for D (5 bases). The germline V gene encodes CDR1 SGHNT and CDR2 YENEEA. The CDR3 length is 12 residues. V was trimmed by 4 bases and J by 5 bases, leaving 8 bases between them. In DNA form, the CDR3 reads TGTGCCAGCAGCTCCCGACAGACTGAAGCTTTCTTT. Translation: CASSSRQTEAFF.

This clonotype was found a few times. The chain links TRBV19 to TRBJ1-6, with D tentatively TRBD1 (6 bases). There are 15 residues in the CDR3. Per germline, CDR1 LNHDA and CDR2 SQIVND (reference sequence). The V end was cut by 3 bases, the J end by 6 bases, with 12 bases between. CDR3 nucleotide sequence: TGTGCCAGTAGTATTCGGGGGGCCGCTAATTCACCCCTCCACTTT. Protein: CASSIRGAANSPLHF.

The chain recombines TRBV20-1 with TRBJ2-5; 9 bases are shared with TRBD2. The length of the CDR3 is 16 residues. Germline-derived CDR1 and CDR2 are DFQATT and SNEGSKA (reference sequence). Unmatched junction bases numbered 13, after V lost 5 bases and J lost 3 bases. As DNA, the CDR3 is TGCAGTGCTGAGAACGGGGTAGCGGGGGCCAAAGAGACCCAGTACTTC. Protein product: CSAENGVAGAKETQYF.

V is TRBV7-9 and J is TRBJ2-1; 9 nucleotides match TRBD2. The V gene end was trimmed by 0 bases and the J gene end by 4 bases; junction bases not matched to a gene: 4. CDR1 is SEHNR and CDR2 is FQNEAQ in the germline V gene (reference sequence). The CDR3 loop spans 16 amino acids. In nucleotides, the CDR3 is TGTGCCAGCAGCTTAGCGACTAGCGGACCTTACAATGAGCAGTTCTTC. This translates into CASSLATSGPYNEQFF.

The table lists this clonotype with a few counts. This chain links TRBV5-1 with TRBJ2-2; D is unclear. With 5 bases removed from V and 3 bases from J, the gap between germline ends came to 14 bases. The CDR3 runs to 15 residues. Germline CDR1 reads SGHRS; CDR2 reads YFSETQ. The CDR3 DNA reads TGCGCCAGCAGACCAGACACTGGTGACACCGGGGAGCTGTTTTTT. This translates into CASRPDTGDTGELFF.

J is TRBJ2-5 and V is TRBV7-9; D not resolved. This CDR3 is 13 amino acids long. Deletions cut 3 bases from V and 0 bases from J, with 5 bases between. The germline V gene has CDR1 SEHNR and CDR2 FQNEAQ (reference sequence). Here the CDR3 reads CASSFQHQETQYF. In nucleotides, the CDR3 is TGTGCCAGCAGCTTCCAGCACCAAGAGACCCAGTACTTC.

This clonotype was seen just once. The genes are TRBV5-1 and TRBJ2-3; the D gene is possibly TRBD2 (6 bases). The V end was cut by 0 bases, the J end by 3 bases, with 11 bases between. Per germline, CDR1 SGHRS and CDR2 YFSETQ. The CDR3 runs 15 residues. The CDR3 reads CASSLDSGGTDTQYF. The CDR3 coding sequence is TGCGCCAGCAGCTTGGATTCCGGGGGAACAGATACGCAGTATTTT. Based on the CDR3 plus reference TRBV5-1 and TRBJ2-3, the full variable domain is KAGVTQTPRYLIKTRGQQVTLSCSPISGHRSVSWYQQTPGQGLQFLFEYFSETQRNKGNFPGRFSGRQFSNSRSEMNVSTLELGDSALYLCASSLDSGGTDTQYFGPGTRLTVL.

This clonotype has ten or more counts. The CDR3 DNA reads TGTGCCAGCAGTCCCCGGACCGGTTACGAGCAGTACTTC. Translated: CASSPRTGYEQYF. The rearrangement links TRBV12-3 or TRBV12-4 to TRBJ2-7; D gene ambiguous. The length of the CDR3 is 13 residues. V was pared by 5 bases and J by 4 bases, with 12 bases between.

The J gene is TRBJ2-7, the V gene TRBV6-6; 7 nucleotides align to TRBD1. J was trimmed by 9 bases and V by 7 bases; bases with no gene match: 9. The CDR3 totals 12 residues. CDR1 and CDR2 (germline): MNHNY, SVGAGI (reference sequence). The CDR3 coding sequence is TGTGCCAGCACCCAGGACAGGTTGCGGCAGTACTTC. Amino acid sequence: CASTQDRLRQYF.